The 23 T cell receptor beta chains below come from one sample, sequenced in a study of T cell responses to AZD1222 COVID-19 vaccine. The method was immunoSEQ multiplex PCR; TCRdb's version includes in-frame clones alone and lacks a portion of them. This table holds 250,000 to 300,000 clones, 90% to 95% found once. The source material was peripheral blood, sampled 28 days after the second AZD1222 dose. The receptors stem from an adult who received the AZD1222 COVID-19 vaccine.

The genes are TRBV30 and TRBJ2-3; D perhaps matches TRBD1 (6 bases). The CDR3 length is 17 residues. Trimming left V 3 bases short and J 2 bases short, with 21 bases between. Germline V gives CDR1 GTSNPN, CDR2 SVGIG (reference sequence). The CDR3 region has the DNA TGTGCCTGGAGCCAACCTGGGGGCGGCGCAGTCACAGATACGCAGTATTTT. It yields the protein CAWSQPGGGAVTDTQYF.

The rearrangement joins TRBV28 to TRBJ2-7; D is possibly TRBD1 (5 bases). Germline V gene lookup returns CDR1 MDHEN and CDR2 SYDVKM. Trimming took off 2 bases at V and 6 bases at J, with 17 bases between the two ends. This CDR3 is built from 15 residues. The CDR3 DNA reads TGTGCCAGCAGTTTAATACGAGACAGTGTCGTCGAGCAGTACTTC. Translating gives CASSLIRDSVVEQYF.

CDR3 sequence reads: CASRGTGSREAFF. DNA of the CDR3: TGTGCCAGCAGGGGAACAGGGTCGCGGGAAGCTTTCTTT. The rearrangement joins TRBV28 to TRBJ1-1, with D possibly matching TRBD1 (6 bases). Deletions cut 6 bases from V and 8 bases from J, with 16 bases between. Germline CDR1 MDHEN, CDR2 SYDVKM. The CDR3 has 13 residues. The full variable domain, with the rest looked up from reference TRBV28 and TRBJ1-1, is DVKVTQSSRYLVKRTGEKVFLECVQDMDHENMFWYRQDPGLGLRLIYFSYDVKMKEKGDIPEGYSVSREKKERFSLILESASTNQTSMYLCASRGTGSREAFFGQGTRLTVV.

The chain joins TRBV7-9 to TRBJ2-1, with D possibly being TRBD1 (5 bases). Germline V gives CDR1 SEHNR, CDR2 FQNEAQ (reference sequence). This CDR3 region has 14 residues. Trimming cost V 1 base and J 5 bases, with 9 bases left between them. CDR3 region: CASSLVTGDNEQFF. DNA for the CDR3: TGTGCCAGCAGCTTAGTAACAGGAGACAATGAGCAGTTCTTC.

The CDR3 protein is CASSEDRHYEQYF. As DNA, the CDR3 is TGTGCCAGCAGTGAGGACCGACACTACGAGCAGTACTTC. The J gene is TRBJ2-7, the V gene TRBV6-1; no definite D call. CDR1 is MNHNS, CDR2 SASEGT, per germline. The CDR3 totals 13 residues. Trimming cost V 3 bases and J 3 bases, with 9 bases left between them.

The chain joins TRBV28 to TRBJ1-4, with 7 bases lining up with TRBD1. Losses at the gene ends were 7 bases for V and 8 bases for J; bases not matched to a gene: 10. Germline-derived CDR1 and CDR2 are MDHEN and SYDVKM. There are 14 residues in the CDR3. The CDR3 loop is CASNTRGRGEKLFF. The CDR3 region has the DNA TGTGCCAGCAATACTAGGGGGCGAGGGGAAAAACTGTTTTTT.

This chain connects TRBV4-1 to TRBJ1-2; TRBD1 is a possible D gene (6 bases). CDR1 is MGHRA and CDR2 is YSYEKL in the germline V gene. The V and J ends lost 4 bases and 6 bases respectively, with 21 bases between them. The CDR3 is 16 amino acids. CDR3 sequence: CASSRTETDLWDGYTF. The CDR3 DNA reads TGCGCCAGCAGCCGGACAGAGACGGATTTATGGGATGGCTACACCTTC.

The chain links TRBV5-1 to TRBJ2-3; D may be TRBD2 (6 bases). CDR3 length equals 14 residues. CDR1 and CDR2 from the germline V gene are SGHRS and YFSETQ. Trimming took off 7 bases at V and 1 base at J, with 13 bases between the two ends. CDR3 nucleotide sequence: TGCGCCAGCTCTGACCCGGGGGGCACAGATACGCAGTATTTT. It codes for CASSDPGGTDTQYF.

The chain is built from TRBV28 and TRBJ2-7; D call uncertain. The CDR3 contains 13 residues. Trimming pared 3 bases from V and 0 bases from J, leaving 6 bases between. Germline V CDR1 and CDR2: MDHEN, SYDVKM. The CDR3 reads CASSLILSYEQYF. The CDR3 DNA sequence: TGTGCCAGCAGTTTGATCCTCTCCTACGAGCAGTACTTC.

The V gene is TRBV9, the J gene TRBJ1-3, with 7 nucleotides matching TRBD1. CDR3 length equals 15 residues. With 2 bases clipped from V and 4 bases from J, the junction kept 6 bases outside the gene matches. Germline CDR1 and CDR2: SGDLS and YYNGEE. CDR3 sequence: CASSVRGQEGNTIYF. The CDR3, as DNA: TGTGCCAGCAGCGTCCGTGGACAGGAGGGAAACACCATATATTTT.

The V gene is TRBV12-2, the J gene TRBJ1-1. TRBV12-2 is described as a pseudogene. There are 15 residues in the CDR3. The CDR3 coding sequence is TGTGCAAGTCGCTTACCCGAAAAAGAGAACACTGAAGCTTTCTTT. Protein product: CASRLPEKENTEAFF.

V gene TRBV2 combines with J gene TRBJ2-5; D possibly corresponds to TRBD1 (5 bases). Trimming removed 0 bases from V and 4 bases from J, with 12 bases in between. Germline V gene data show CDR1 as SNHLY and CDR2 as FYNNEI. This CDR3 spans 15 amino acids. CDR3 loop: CASSEAQDRVETQYF. The CDR3 region has the DNA TGTGCCAGCAGTGAAGCGCAAGACAGAGTAGAGACCCAGTACTTC.

This chain joins TRBV6-2 or TRBV6-3 and TRBJ2-7; D is ambiguous. The CDR3 totals 17 residues. The V end was cut by 0 bases, the J end by 3 bases, with 18 bases between. Germline assignment: CDR1 MNHEY and CDR2 SVGEGT. CDR3 residues: CASSYSIVPSSRYEQYF. CDR3 nucleotides: TGTGCCAGCAGTTACTCTATAGTACCCTCCTCGCGCTACGAGCAGTACTTC.

J is TRBJ2-1 and V is TRBV7-9, with 10 bases that match TRBD2. Trimming at V came to 6 bases and at J to 4 bases, leaving 6 bases not matched to a gene. CDR3 size: 15 residues. Germline CDR1 SEHNR, CDR2 FQNEAQ (reference sequence). CDR3 in amino acids: CASSRTSGEYNEQFF. The CDR3 DNA reads as TGTGCCAGCAGTCGTACTAGCGGGGAATACAATGAGCAGTTCTTC.

The chain links TRBV5-1 to TRBJ2-1, with 9 bases that match TRBD2. The germline V gene encodes CDR1 SGHRS and CDR2 YFSETQ. J was trimmed by 10 bases and V by 5 bases; bases with no gene match: 4. This CDR3 spans 12 amino acids. The CDR3 protein is CASRYTSGEQFF. The CDR3 nucleotides read TGCGCCAGCAGATATACTAGCGGGGAGCAGTTCTTC.

This clone has only one observation. The rearrangement uses TRBV11-2 and TRBJ1-6; D is unresolved. CDR3 length: 16 residues. V lost 4 bases, J lost 5 bases, and 15 bases lay in between. Germline V gene lookup returns CDR1 SGHAT and CDR2 FQNNGV. CDR3 residues: CASSYQQRPNNSPLHF. CDR3 in DNA: TGTGCCAGCAGCTACCAACAGCGACCAAATAATTCACCCCTCCACTTT.

The rearrangement uses TRBV27 and TRBJ2-4, with D perhaps being TRBD1 or TRBD2 (5 bases each). V was shortened by 1 base and J by 0 bases, with 7 bases between the two germline ends. This CDR3 is built from 15 residues. The germline V gene has CDR1 MNHEY and CDR2 SMNVEV (reference sequence). Here the CDR3 reads CASSLFGGAKNIQYF. The CDR3 DNA follows: TGTGCCAGCAGTTTATTTGGGGGAGCCAAAAACATTCAGTACTTC.

This clone came up once. The rearrangement joins TRBV5-5 to TRBJ2-5, with D maybe TRBD2 (5 bases). Germline CDR1 reads SGHKS; CDR2 reads YYEKEE (reference sequence). The CDR3 is 12 amino acids. V lost 2 bases to trimming and J lost 5 bases, with 7 bases between them. The CDR3: CASSFRGETQYF. The CDR3 bases are TGTGCCAGCAGCTTTCGCGGGGAGACCCAGTACTTC.

CDR3 bases: TGTGCCAGCAGCTACGGGAGGGTGGGGGAGCAGTACTTC. Residues: CASSYGRVGEQYF. This chain uses TRBV7-2 with TRBJ2-7, with TRBD2 identical over 8 bases. The CDR3 length is 13 residues. Germline V gene sequence: CDR1 SGHTA, CDR2 FQGNSA. V lost 4 bases, J lost 7 bases, and 6 bases stayed unmatched.

This sequence joins TRBV5-1 and TRBJ2-1; 16 bases are shared with TRBD2. The CDR3 runs to 15 residues. Trimming at V came to 4 bases and at J to 9 bases, leaving 4 bases not matched to a gene. Germline values: CDR1 SGHRS, CDR2 YFSETQ. The CDR3 DNA reads as TGCGCCAGCAGCCCAGGGACTAGCGGGGGGGTTGAGCAGTTCTTC. It is translated as CASSPGTSGGVEQFF.

This chain joins TRBV29-1 and TRBJ1-2; 9 bases map to TRBD1. This CDR3 is 12 amino acids long. V shed 6 bases and J 7 bases; nucleotides not matched to a gene: 6. From germline, CDR1 is SQVTM and CDR2 ANQGSEA. CDR3 in DNA: TGCAGCGTGGGGGACAGGGAGAGTGGCTACACCTTC. Translation gives CSVGDRESGYTF.

The rearrangement uses TRBV5-1 and TRBJ2-2; D gene unclear. CDR3 length equals 17 residues. V gave up 0 bases and J gave up 2 bases, with 14 bases separating them. Looked up from germline, CDR1 is SGHRS and CDR2 is YFSETQ. CDR3 sequence reads: CASSLEYQQPNTGELFF. CDR3 coding DNA: TGCGCCAGCAGCTTGGAGTATCAGCAGCCCAACACCGGGGAGCTGTTTTTT.

The chain uses TRBV9 and TRBJ1-1; unclear D gene. There are 13 residues in the CDR3. Trimming removed 3 bases from V and 1 base from J, with 7 bases in between. The germline CDR1 and CDR2 sequences are SGDLS and YYNGEE. The CDR3 sequence: CASSATENTEAFF. In DNA form, the CDR3 reads TGTGCCAGCAGCGCGACGGAGAACACTGAAGCTTTCTTT.